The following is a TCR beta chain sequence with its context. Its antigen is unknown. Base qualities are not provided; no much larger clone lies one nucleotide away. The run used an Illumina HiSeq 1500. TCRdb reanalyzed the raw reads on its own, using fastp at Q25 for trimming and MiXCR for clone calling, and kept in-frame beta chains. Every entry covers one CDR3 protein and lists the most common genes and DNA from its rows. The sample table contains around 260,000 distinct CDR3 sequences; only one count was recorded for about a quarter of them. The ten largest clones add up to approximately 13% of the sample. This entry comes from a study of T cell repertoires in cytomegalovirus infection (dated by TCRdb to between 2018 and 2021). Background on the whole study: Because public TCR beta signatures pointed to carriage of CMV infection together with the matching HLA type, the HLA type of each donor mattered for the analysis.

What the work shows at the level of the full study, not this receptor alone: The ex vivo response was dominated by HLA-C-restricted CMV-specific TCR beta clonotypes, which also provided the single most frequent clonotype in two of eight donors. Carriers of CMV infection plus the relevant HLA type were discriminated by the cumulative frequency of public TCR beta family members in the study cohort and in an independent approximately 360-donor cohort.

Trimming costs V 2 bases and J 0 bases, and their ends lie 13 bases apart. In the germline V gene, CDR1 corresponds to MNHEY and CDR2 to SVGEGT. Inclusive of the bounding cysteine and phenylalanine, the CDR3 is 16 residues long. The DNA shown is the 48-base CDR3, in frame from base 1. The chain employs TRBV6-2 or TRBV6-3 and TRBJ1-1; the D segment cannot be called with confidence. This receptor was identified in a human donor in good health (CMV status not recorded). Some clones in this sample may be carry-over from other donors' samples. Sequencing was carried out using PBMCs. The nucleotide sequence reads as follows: TGTGCCAGCAGTTACGGTCCGTCAGGAGTGAACACTGAAGCTTTCTTT. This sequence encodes CASSYGPSGVNTEAFF.